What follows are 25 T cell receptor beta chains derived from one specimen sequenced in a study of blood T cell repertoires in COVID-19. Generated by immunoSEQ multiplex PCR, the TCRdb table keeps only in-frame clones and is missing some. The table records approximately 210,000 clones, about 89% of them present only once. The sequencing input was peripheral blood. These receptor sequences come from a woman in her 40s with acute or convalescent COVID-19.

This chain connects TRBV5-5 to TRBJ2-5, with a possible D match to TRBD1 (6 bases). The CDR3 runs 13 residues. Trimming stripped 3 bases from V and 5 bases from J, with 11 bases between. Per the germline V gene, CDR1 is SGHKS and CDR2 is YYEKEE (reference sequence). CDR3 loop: CASSYYRVETQYF. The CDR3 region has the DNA TGTGCCAGCAGCTATTACAGGGTGGAGACCCAGTACTTC.

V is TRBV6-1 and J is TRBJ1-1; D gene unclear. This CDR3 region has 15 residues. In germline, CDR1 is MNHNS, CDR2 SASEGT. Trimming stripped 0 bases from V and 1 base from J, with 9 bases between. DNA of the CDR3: TGTGCCAGCAGTGAAGCGCTGGGAGGGAACACTGAAGCTTTCTTT. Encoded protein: CASSEALGGNTEAFF.

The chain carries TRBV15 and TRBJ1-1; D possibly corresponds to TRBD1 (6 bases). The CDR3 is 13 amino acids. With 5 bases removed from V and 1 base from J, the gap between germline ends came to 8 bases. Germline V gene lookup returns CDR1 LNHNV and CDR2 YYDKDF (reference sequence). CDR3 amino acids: CATSEGGNTEAFF. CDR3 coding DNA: TGTGCCACCAGCGAAGGGGGGAACACTGAAGCTTTCTTT.

CDR3 protein: CASRSPGQGDSPLHF. The CDR3 coding sequence is TGTGCCAGCAGGTCGCCAGGACAGGGGGATTCACCCCTCCACTTT. The chain combines TRBV28 with TRBJ1-6; TRBD1 agrees at 10 bases. Germline loops: CDR1 MDHEN, CDR2 SYDVKM. The CDR3 length is 15 residues. The J segment lost 8 bases and the V segment lost 6 bases, leaving 7 bases of the junction unmatched.

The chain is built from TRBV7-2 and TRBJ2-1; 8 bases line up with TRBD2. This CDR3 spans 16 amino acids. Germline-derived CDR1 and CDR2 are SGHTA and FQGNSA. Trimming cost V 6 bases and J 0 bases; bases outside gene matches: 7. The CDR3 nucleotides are TGTGCCAGCAGATCCTCTAGCGGGCACTCCTACAATGAGCAGTTCTTC. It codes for CASRSSSGHSYNEQFF.

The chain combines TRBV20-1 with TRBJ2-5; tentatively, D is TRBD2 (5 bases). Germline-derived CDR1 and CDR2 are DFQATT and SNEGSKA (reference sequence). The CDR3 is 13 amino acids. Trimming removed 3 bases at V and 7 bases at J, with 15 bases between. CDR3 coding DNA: TGCAGTGCTAGTATGACTCTCGAGGGGACCCAGTACTTC. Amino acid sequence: CSASMTLEGTQYF.

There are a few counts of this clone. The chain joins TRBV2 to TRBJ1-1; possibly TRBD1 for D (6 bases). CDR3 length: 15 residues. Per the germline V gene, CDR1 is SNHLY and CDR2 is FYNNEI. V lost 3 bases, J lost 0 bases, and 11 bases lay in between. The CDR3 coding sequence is TGTGCCAGCAGTGACCCGGGGGGCATGAACACTGAAGCTTTCTTT. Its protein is CASSDPGGMNTEAFF.

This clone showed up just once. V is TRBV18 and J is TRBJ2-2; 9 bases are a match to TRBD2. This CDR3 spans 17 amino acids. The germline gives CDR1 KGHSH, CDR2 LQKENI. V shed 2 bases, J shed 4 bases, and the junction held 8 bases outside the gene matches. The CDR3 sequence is CASSPSGLATVTGELFF. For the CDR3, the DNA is TGTGCCAGCTCACCATCGGGACTAGCTACCGTCACCGGGGAGCTGTTTTTT.

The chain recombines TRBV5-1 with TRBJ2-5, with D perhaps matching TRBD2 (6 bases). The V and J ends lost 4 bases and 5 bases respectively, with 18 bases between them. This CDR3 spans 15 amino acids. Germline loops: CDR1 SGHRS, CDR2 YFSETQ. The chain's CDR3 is CASSPTTGVGETQYF. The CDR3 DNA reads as TGCGCCAGCAGCCCAACCACGGGGGTAGGGGAGACCCAGTACTTC.

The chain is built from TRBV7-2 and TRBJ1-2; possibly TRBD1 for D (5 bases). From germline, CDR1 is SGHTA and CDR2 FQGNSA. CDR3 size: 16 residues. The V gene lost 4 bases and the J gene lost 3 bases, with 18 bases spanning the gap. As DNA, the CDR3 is TGTGCCAGCAGCTCTGCTGGGGGGGGGAGTCACTATGGCTACACCTTC. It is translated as CASSSAGGGSHYGYTF.

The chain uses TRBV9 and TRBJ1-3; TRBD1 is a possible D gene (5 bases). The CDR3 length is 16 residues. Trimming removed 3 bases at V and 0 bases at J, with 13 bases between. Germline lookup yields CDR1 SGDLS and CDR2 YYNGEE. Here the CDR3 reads CASSGRQTGSGNTIYF. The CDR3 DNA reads TGTGCCAGCAGCGGTAGACAGACCGGCTCTGGAAACACCATATATTTT.

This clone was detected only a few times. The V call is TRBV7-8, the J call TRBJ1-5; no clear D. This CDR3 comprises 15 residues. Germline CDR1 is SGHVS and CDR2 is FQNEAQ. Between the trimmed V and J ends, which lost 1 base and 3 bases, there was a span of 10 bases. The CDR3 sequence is CASSLEGRLNQPQHF. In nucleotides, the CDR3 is TGTGCCAGCAGCTTAGAAGGCAGACTCAATCAGCCCCAGCATTTT.

The CDR3 sequence is CASREGTAAFF. CDR3 bases: TGTGCCAGCAGGGAGGGGACCGCCGCTTTCTTT. The chain uses TRBV2 and TRBJ1-1; TRBD1 is a possible D gene (5 bases). CDR1 is SNHLY and CDR2 is FYNNEI in the germline V gene. Trimming removed 6 bases from V and 11 bases from J, with 13 bases in between. CDR3 length: 11 amino acids.

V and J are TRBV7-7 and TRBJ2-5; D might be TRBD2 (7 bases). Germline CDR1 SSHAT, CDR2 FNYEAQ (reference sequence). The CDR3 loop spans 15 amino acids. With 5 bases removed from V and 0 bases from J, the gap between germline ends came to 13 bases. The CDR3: CASSPGRGYQETQYF. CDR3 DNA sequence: TGTGCCAGCAGCCCTGGGAGGGGGTACCAAGAGACCCAGTACTTC.

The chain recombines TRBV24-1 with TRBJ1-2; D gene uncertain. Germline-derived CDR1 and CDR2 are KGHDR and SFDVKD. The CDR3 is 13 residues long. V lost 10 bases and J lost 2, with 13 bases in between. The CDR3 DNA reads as TGTGCCACGCGAAGCGCAGTAAACTATGGCTACACCTTC. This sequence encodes CATRSAVNYGYTF.

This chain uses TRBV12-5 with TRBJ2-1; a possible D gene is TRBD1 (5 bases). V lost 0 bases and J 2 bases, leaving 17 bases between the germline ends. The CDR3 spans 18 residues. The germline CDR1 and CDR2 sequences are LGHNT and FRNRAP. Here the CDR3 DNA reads TGTGCTAGTGGTTTGGTACTCGGCAGGGAAACTACCTACAATGAGCAGTTCTTC. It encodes CASGLVLGRETTYNEQFF.

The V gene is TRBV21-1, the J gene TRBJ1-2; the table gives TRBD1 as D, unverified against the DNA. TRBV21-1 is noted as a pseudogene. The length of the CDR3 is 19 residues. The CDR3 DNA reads TGTGCCAGCAGCAAAGCAGATTTAGTACAGGGAAGGGCTGGTCGGGGCTACACCTTC. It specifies CASSKADLVQGRAGRGYTF.

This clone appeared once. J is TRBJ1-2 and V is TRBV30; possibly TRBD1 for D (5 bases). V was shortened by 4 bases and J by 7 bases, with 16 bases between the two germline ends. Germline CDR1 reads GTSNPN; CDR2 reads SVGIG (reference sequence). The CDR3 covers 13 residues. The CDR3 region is CAWMQGNEIGYTF. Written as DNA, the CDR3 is TGTGCCTGGATGCAGGGAAACGAGATTGGCTACACCTTC. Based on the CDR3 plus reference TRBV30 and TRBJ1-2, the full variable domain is SQTIHQWPATLVQPVGSPLSLECTVEGTSNPNLYWYRQAAGRGLQLLFYSVGIGQISSEVPQNLSASRPQDRQFILSSKKLLLSDSGFYLCAWMQGNEIGYTFGSGTRLTVV.

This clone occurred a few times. The CDR3, as DNA: TGTGCCAGCAGTCCCTGGAGCTACGAGCAGTACGTC. Amino acid sequence: CASSPWSYEQYV. The gene calls are TRBV27 and TRBJ2-7; no clear D. Trimming removed 5 bases at V and 3 bases at J, with 8 bases between. The germline V gene has CDR1 MNHEY and CDR2 SMNVEV (reference sequence). This CDR3 spans 12 amino acids.

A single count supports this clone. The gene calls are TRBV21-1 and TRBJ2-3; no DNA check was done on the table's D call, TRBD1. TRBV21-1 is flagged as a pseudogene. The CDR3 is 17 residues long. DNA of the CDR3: TGTGCCAGCTTCCCCAGGTTCCGGCTGACAGGGGCAGATACGCAGTATTTT. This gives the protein CASFPRFRLTGADTQYF.

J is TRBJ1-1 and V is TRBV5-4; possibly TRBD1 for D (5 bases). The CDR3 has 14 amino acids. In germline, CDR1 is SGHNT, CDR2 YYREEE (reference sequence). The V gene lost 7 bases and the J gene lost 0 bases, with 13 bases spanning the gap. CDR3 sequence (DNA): TGTGCCAGCTGGGTCCAGGGATTGAACACTGAAGCTTTCTTT. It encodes CASWVQGLNTEAFF.

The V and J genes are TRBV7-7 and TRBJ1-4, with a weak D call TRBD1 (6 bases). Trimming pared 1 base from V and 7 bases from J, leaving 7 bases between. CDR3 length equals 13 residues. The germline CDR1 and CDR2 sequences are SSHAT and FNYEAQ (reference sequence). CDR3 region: CASSLGTAEKLFF. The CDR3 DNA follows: TGTGCCAGCAGCTTAGGGACAGCTGAAAAACTGTTTTTT.

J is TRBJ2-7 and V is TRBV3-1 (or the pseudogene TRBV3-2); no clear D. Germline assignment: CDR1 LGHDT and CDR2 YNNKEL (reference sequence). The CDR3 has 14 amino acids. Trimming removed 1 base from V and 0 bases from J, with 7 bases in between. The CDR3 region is CASSQGLSSYEQYV. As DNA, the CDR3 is TGTGCCAGCAGCCAAGGACTCAGCTCCTACGAGCAGTACGTC.

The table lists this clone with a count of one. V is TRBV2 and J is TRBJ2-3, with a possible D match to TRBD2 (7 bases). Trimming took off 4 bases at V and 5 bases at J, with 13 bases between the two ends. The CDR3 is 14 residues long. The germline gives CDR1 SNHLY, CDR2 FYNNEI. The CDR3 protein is CASSAWGGQDTQYF. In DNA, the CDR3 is TGTGCCAGCAGTGCATGGGGGGGCCAAGATACGCAGTATTTT.

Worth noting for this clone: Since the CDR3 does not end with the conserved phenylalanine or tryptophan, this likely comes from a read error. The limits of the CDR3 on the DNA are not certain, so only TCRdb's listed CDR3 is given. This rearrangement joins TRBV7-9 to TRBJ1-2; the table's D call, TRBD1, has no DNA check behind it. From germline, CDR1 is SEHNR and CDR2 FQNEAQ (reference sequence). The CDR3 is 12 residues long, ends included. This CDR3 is CASSSPGGTKLV.